The source of this T cell receptor beta chain is a study of cytomegalovirus exposure and HLA in healthy donors. Study-level information: Out of 300 to 500 genotyped donors, approximately 84% belonged to the Caucasian-associated ancestry cluster. Study-level findings and limits: Clonal expansion, a later analysis showed, was greater in HLA-associated TCR beta chains than in equally common others. Confirmation in vitro established that a few CMV-associated chains were specific for CMV antigens. Rare TCR sequences dominated, though some public TCRs recurred in many donors.

Both 60 Vbeta primers and 13 Jbeta primers went into the PCR. Some clones are missing from TCRdb's copy, which holds only in-frame ones; the method was immunoSEQ multiplex PCR. The data hold 160,000 or so clones, with 80% to 85% observed a single time. CDR1 GTSNPN and CDR2 SVGIG come from the germline V gene (reference sequence). CDR3 size: 11 residues. As for this clone: Its antigen remains unidentified.

This TCR derives from a woman under 30 in good health and CMV-seronegative. Material: PBMCs. This chain connects TRBV30 to TRBJ1-1, with D hard to call. The CDR3 DNA is TGTAGTGGCACGTCGAACACTGAAGCTTTCTTT. This codes for CSGTSNTEAFF.